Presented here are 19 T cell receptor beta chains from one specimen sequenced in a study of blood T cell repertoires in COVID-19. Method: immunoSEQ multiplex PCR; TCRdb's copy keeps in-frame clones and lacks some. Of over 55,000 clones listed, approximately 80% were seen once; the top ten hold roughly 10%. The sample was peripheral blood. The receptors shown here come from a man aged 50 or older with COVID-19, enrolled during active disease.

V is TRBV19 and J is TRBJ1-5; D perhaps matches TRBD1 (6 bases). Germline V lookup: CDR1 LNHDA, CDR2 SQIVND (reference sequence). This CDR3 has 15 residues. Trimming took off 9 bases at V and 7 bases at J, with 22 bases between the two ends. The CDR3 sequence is CASQRQAEPPQPQHF. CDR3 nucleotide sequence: TGTGCCAGCCAGAGACAGGCAGAACCCCCACAGCCCCAGCATTTT.

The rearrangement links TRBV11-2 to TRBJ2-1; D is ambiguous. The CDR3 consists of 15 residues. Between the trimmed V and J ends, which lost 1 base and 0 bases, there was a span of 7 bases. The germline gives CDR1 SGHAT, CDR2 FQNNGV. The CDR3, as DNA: TGTGCCAGCAGCTTAGCCCTCAGCTCCTACAATGAGCAGTTCTTC. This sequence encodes CASSLALSSYNEQFF.

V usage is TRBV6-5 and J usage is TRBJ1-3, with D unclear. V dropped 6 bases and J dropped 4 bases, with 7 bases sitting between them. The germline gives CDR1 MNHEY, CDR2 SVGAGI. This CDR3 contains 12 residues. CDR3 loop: CASRLQGNTIYF. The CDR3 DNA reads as TGTGCCAGCAGGCTACAGGGAAACACCATATATTTT.

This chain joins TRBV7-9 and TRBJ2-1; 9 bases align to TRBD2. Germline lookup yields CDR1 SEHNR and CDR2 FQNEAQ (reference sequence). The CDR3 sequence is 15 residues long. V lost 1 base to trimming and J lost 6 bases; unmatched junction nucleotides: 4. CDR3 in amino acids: CASSLGLAVPNEQFF. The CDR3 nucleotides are TGTGCCAGCAGCTTAGGACTAGCGGTCCCCAATGAGCAGTTCTTC.

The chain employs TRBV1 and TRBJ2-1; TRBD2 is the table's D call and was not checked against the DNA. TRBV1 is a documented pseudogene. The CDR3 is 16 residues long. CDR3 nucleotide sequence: TGCAACCTAACTAGCGGGAGGACCAGGTCCTACAATGAGCAGTTCTTC. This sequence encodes CNLTSGRTRSYNEQFF.

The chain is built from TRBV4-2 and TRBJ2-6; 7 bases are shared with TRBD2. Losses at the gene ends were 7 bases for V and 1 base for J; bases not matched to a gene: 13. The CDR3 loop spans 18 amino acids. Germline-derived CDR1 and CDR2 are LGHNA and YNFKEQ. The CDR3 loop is CASNLVVGGLSGANVLTF. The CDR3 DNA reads TGTGCCAGCAACCTCGTCGTGGGGGGGTTGTCTGGGGCCAACGTCCTGACTTTC.

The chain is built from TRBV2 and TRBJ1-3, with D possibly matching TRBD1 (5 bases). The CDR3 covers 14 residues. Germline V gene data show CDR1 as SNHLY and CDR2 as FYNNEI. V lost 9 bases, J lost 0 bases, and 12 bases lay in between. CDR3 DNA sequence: TGTGCCAGTCGAAATCAGGGCTCTGGAAACACCATATATTTT. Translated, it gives CASRNQGSGNTIYF.

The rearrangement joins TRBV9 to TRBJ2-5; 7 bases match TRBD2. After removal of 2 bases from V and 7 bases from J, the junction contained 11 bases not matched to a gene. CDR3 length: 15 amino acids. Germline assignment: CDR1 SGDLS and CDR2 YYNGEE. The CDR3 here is CASSVGLRERGTQYF. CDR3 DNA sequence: TGTGCCAGCAGCGTGGGGTTGCGGGAGAGGGGGACCCAGTACTTC.

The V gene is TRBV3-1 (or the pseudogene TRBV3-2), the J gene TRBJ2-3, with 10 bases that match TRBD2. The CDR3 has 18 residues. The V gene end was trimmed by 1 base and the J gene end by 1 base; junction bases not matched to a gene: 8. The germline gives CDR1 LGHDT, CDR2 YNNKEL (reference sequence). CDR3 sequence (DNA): TGTGCCAGCAGCCAAGTTAGGGGGACTAGCGCCCGCACAGATACGCAGTATTTT. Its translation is CASSQVRGTSARTDTQYF.

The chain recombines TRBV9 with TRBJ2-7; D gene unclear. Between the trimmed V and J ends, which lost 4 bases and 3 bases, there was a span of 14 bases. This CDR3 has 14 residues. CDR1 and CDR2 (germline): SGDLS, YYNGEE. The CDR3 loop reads CASSTSRASYEQYF. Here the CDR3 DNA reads TGTGCCAGCAGCACTTCTAGAGCCAGCTACGAGCAGTACTTC.

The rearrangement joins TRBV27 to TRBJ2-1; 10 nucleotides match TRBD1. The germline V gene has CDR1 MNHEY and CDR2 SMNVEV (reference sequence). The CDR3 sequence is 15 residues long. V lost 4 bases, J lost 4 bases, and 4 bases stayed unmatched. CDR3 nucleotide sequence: TGTGCCAGCAGTTCGGGACAGGGGTTATACAATGAGCAGTTCTTC. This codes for CASSSGQGLYNEQFF.

CDR3 sequence (DNA): TGCAGCGTTGAGGGGGGGGGAAATACTGAAGCTTTCTTT. It specifies CSVEGGGNTEAFF. The chain links TRBV29-1 to TRBJ1-1; TRBD1 might be the D (5 bases). From germline, CDR1 is SQVTM and CDR2 ANQGSEA. The V and J ends lost 3 bases and 5 bases respectively, with 13 bases between them. The CDR3 is 13 residues long.

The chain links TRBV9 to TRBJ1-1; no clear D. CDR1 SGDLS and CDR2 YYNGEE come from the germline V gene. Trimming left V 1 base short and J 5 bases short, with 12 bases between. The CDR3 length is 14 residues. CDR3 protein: CASSVFTEGTEAFF. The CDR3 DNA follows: TGTGCCAGCAGCGTATTTACAGAAGGTACTGAAGCTTTCTTT.

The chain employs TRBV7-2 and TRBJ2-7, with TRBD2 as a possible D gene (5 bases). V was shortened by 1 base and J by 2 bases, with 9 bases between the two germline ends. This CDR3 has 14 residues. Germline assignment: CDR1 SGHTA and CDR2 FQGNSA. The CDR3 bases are TGTGCCAGCAGCTTAGGAGGGTCTACCTACGAGCAGTACTTC. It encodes CASSLGGSTYEQYF. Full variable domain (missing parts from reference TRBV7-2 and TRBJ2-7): GAGVSQSPSNKVTEKGKDVELRCDPISGHTALYWYRQSLGQGLEFLIYFQGNSAPDKSGLPSDRFSAERTGGSVSTLTIQRTQQEDSAVYLCASSLGGSTYEQYFGPGTRLTVT.

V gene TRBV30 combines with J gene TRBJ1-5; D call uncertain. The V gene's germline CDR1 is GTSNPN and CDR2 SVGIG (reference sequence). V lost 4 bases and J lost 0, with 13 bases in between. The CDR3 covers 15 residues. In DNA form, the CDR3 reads TGTGCCTGGAAAGCTGAAGCTTATAGCAATCAGCCCCAGCATTTT. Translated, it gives CAWKAEAYSNQPQHF.

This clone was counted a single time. The CDR3 DNA follows: TGTGCCAGCAGCTACGGGACTAGCGAATCGGAAGAGCAGTACTTC. Encoded protein: CASSYGTSESEEQYF. V and J are TRBV7-6 and TRBJ2-7, with 10 nucleotides matching TRBD2. Germline V gene lookup returns CDR1 SGHVS and CDR2 FNYEAQ. This CDR3 comprises 15 residues. V dropped 4 bases and J dropped 7; count of bases not matched to a gene: 10.

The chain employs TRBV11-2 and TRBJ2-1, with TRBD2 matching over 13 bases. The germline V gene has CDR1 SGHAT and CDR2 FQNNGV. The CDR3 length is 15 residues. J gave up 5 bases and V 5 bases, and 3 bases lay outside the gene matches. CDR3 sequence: CASSTGTSGDNEQFF. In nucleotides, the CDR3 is TGTGCCAGCAGCACGGGGACTAGCGGGGACAATGAGCAGTTCTTC. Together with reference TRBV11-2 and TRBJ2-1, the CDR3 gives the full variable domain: EAGVAQSPRYKIIEKRQSVAFWCNPISGHATLYWYQQILGQGPKLLIQFQNNGVVDDSQLPKDRFSAERLKGVDSTLKIQPAKLEDSAVYLCASSTGTSGDNEQFFGPGTRLTVL.

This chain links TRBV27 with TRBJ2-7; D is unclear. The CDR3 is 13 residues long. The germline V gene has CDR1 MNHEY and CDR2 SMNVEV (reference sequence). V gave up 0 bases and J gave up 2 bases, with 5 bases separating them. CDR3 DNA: TGTGCCAGCAGTTTATCGGCCGCCTACGAGCAGTACTTC. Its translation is CASSLSAAYEQYF.

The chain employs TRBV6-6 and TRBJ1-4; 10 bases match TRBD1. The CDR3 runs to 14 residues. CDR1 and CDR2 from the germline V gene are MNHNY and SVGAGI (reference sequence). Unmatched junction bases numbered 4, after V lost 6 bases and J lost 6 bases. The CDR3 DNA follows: TGTGCCAGCAGCTTGGGACAGGGGTATGAAAAACTGTTTTTT. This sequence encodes CASSLGQGYEKLFF.